This entry features one TCR beta chain sequence. No antigen is known for it. Germline V gene data show CDR1 as MNHNS and CDR2 as SASEGT. The CDR3 is 15 amino acids. V shed 6 bases and J 5 bases; nucleotides not matched to a gene: 7. This entry is derived from a study of blood T cell dynamics during melanoma immunotherapy. Study at large: Metastatic melanoma patients received first-line pembrolizumab or nivolumab plus ipilimumab. General study points: The study could not tell melanoma-specific clones from general immune activation.

TCRdb keeps only in-frame clones here, not all; method: immunoSEQ multiplex PCR. The profile shows about 5,600 clones, 84% of them singletons. Time point described: week 3, after first cycle of checkpoint inhibitor. Sampling occurred pretreatment (T0) and at week 3 (W3), after cycle one of checkpoint blockade. This TCR derives from a human donor with melanoma. Some clones in this sample may be carry-over from other donors' samples. This sequence joins TRBV6-1 and TRBJ2-2; 9 bases are a match to TRBD1. The specimen comprised blood, sampled from a patient treated with checkpoint blockade. The CDR3 protein is CASSPTGGRTGELFF. The CDR3 DNA reads as TGTGCCAGCAGCCCTACAGGGGGCCGGACCGGGGAGCTGTTTTTT.